Listed below are T cell receptor beta chains from one sample, sequenced in a study of beta chain features in type 1 diabetes. This table comes from immunoSEQ multiplex PCR, and its TCRdb copy is limited to in-frame clones, with some not included. The repertoire holds more than 120,000 clones, with about 10% as singletons. Sequencing was performed on naive CD4+ T cells from blood. Every receptor here comes from a man aged 18 to 35 in good health. The conserved cysteine and the conserved F or W are not part of the CDR3 here. Clone size is stated in some rows and not others, as once, few, many or a class when expanded.

cdr3_aa clone_size j_call v_call
ASSLQRQGSFSNQPQH few TRBJ1-5 TRBV28
ATSRGQGVHGEQF few TRBJ2-1 TRBV15
ARIDRSPYEQY few TRBJ2-7 TRBV19
ASSSRLADSYEQY NA TRBJ2-7 TRBV6-1
ASSHGTGFADTQY few TRBJ2-3 TRBV7-9
SVEESTYEQY many TRBJ2-7 TRBV29-1
ASSSGGDQPQH few TRBJ1-5 TRBV11-2
ASSFAGTGGNEQY NA TRBJ2-7 TRBV11-2
ASFGGGGEINEQF NA TRBJ2-1 TRBV5-1
ASSPDSYNEQF many TRBJ2-1 TRBV28
ASSLLRLASTDTQY NA TRBJ2-3 TRBV11-2
ASRETGETYNEQF NA TRBJ2-1 TRBV14
AWSNRLIPEKLF few TRBJ1-4 TRBV30
ASSQDAGTGIMNTEAF few TRBJ1-1 TRBV14
ASSDSGTAYNEQF NA TRBJ2-1 TRBV19
ASSPRDRGGEAF NA TRBJ1-1 TRBV5-1
ASSSRTGVGELF few TRBJ2-2 TRBV7-6
AWSGGPNQPQH NA TRBJ1-5 TRBV30
SVGEGNYGYT few TRBJ1-2 TRBV29-1
ASSYADATGGYT NA TRBJ1-2 TRBV6-6
ASRGQGAGEQY NA TRBJ2-7 TRBV2
ASSQGGGGNIQY NA TRBJ2-4 TRBV4-2
ASSVLGQGGEKLF NA TRBJ1-4 TRBV9
ATSRGVISGGQGETQY NA TRBJ2-5 TRBV15
ASGVRLAGAYNEQF many TRBJ2-1 TRBV19
ASSLGYRSSYNEQF NA TRBJ2-1 TRBV7-2
ASSAQTGRSLRYGYT few TRBJ1-2 TRBV6-1
ASSLDSATGKLF NA TRBJ2-2 TRBV5-1
ASSVTGTLPPGTGELF once TRBJ2-2 TRBV5-1
ASSLTSGGPTHEQY NA TRBJ2-7 TRBV7-2
ASSPLPQGREQY few NA TRBV18
ASRLTGQGRETQY NA TRBJ2-5 TRBV7-2
ASSLGGWGQETQY few TRBJ2-5 TRBV7-9
ASSSQGTGVSEQY NA TRBJ2-7 TRBV7-9
ASSQGGAGEKLF NA TRBJ1-4 TRBV4-1
ASSPATSGGADEQF few TRBJ2-1 TRBV7-2
ASSVSDYFYNEQF NA TRBJ2-1 TRBV9
ASSFGLRGSSYEQY few TRBJ2-7 TRBV5-1
ASSQGRDNYGYT few TRBJ1-2 TRBV4-3
ASSLPRGGTGELF few TRBJ2-2 TRBV7-2
ASRRRAGGDSVETQY few TRBJ2-5 TRBV5-1
AWSGQGPGQPQH few TRBJ1-5 TRBV30
ASSASTGGYGYT few TRBJ1-2 TRBV9
ASSFRVHQPQH few TRBJ1-5 TRBV27
ASSFVAGARGGYT NA TRBJ1-2 TRBV6-5
ASSLASSGNTIY NA TRBJ1-3 TRBV5-1
ASSLYRGHEQY NA TRBJ2-7 TRBV27
ASSLGLAEYNEQF few TRBJ2-1 TRBV5-1
ASGRTGDGTSGGGSYNEQF NA TRBJ2-1 TRBV12-5
SVAGTGFYEQF many TRBJ2-1 TRBV29-1
ASKLGRVSNQPQH many TRBJ1-5 TRBV9
ASSQDHRGPYEQY NA NA TRBV4-3
ASGPARFGYGYT few TRBJ1-2 TRBV19
SASNWEQY NA TRBJ2-7 TRBV20-1
ASSLGGYHEQY NA TRBJ2-7 TRBV7-9
ASSFGTGVRETQY NA TRBJ2-5 TRBV27
AWSGPGEMNTGELF few TRBJ2-2 TRBV30
ASSLDLQVTDTQY few TRBJ2-3 TRBV7-3
ASSLIQDTEAF NA TRBJ1-1 TRBV28
AGTGGGASYTQY NA TRBJ2-3 TRBV19